This T cell receptor (beta chain) comes out of a study of neoadjuvant anti-PD-1 for oral cavity cancer. About the research overall: Before surgery, most patients got three to four biweekly 3 mg/kg nivolumab doses. Study-level findings and limits: Non-responders to neoadjuvant nivolumab had significantly more clonal PBMC T cells than responders.

Points on this clone: Its matching antigen is unknown.

Here immunoSEQ multiplex PCR was the method, and the copy in TCRdb shows in-frame clones only, minus some. The sample has about 13,000 clones, about 70% seen once. The CDR3 sequence is 16 residues long. V was pared by 4 bases and J by 3 bases, with 20 bases between. Germline CDR1 reads SQVTM; CDR2 reads ANQGSEA. These oral cavity squamous cell carcinomas were HPV-negative and locally advanced. Analysis of PBMCs was direct, with no culture step. This rearrangement joins TRBV29-1 to TRBJ2-3; D may correspond to TRBD1 or TRBD2 (5 bases each). The source of this sequence is a person aged 40 to 85 with oral cavity squamous cell carcinoma. The specimen was PBMCs, collected before nivolumab (anti-PD-1) treatment. CDR3 bases: TGCAGCGTTGCAGGATCACAGGTTGGGGGTACAGATACGCAGTATTTT. Its translation is CSVAGSQVGGTDTQYF.